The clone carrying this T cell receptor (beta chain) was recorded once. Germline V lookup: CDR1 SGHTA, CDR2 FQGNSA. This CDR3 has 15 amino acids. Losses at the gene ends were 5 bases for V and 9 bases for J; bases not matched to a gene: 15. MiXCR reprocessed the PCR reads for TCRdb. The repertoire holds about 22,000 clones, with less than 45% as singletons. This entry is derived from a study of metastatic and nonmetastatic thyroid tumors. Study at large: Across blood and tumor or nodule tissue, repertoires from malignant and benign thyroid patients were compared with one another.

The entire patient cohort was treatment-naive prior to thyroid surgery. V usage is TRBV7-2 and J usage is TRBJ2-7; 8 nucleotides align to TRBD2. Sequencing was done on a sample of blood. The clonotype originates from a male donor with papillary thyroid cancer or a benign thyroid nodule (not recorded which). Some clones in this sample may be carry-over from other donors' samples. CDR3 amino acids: CASSPGLAATSGQYF. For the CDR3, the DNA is TGTGCCAGCAGCCCCGGACTAGCCGCAACGAGTGGGCAGTACTTC.